The entry that follows covers one T cell receptor beta chain sequence. The data derive from a study of control samples from healthy donors and cancer patients. V lost 2 bases, J lost 7 bases, and 11 bases lay in between. The V gene's germline CDR1 is MNHNS and CDR2 SASEGT. The CDR3 runs to 13 residues. Assay used: immunoSEQ multiplex PCR; TCRdb lists only in-frame clones, some missing. Here the sample spans roughly 150,000 clones, roughly 90% being singletons. The receptor comes from a woman aged 25 to 45 in good health. The sequencing sample was made of blood. The chain joins TRBV6-1 to TRBJ1-2; TRBD1 might be the D (5 bases). CDR3 bases: TGTGCCAGCAGTGAACATAGAGGGGTTGGCTACACCTTC. It yields the protein CASSEHRGVGYTF.